The T cell receptor beta chain described here comes from a study of T cells in Graves' hyperthyroidism and ophthalmopathy. In the case of this clonotype: As yet, its antigen is unknown.

Authors of the study amplified TCR beta CDR3 regions from RNA transcripts. The TCR CDR3 was amplified in a first-round RT-PCR using the HTBI primer set. MiXCR, applied by TCRdb to the multiplex PCR reads, yields one record per CDR3 protein. This table holds 500,000 to 600,000 distinct CDR3 sequences, approximately 48% found once. The CDR3 totals 12 residues. V gave up 6 bases and J gave up 8 bases, with 14 bases separating them. The V gene's germline CDR1 is DFQATT and CDR2 SNEGSKA (reference sequence). General study points: It was a median about seven months before onset that the model predicted ophthalmopathy. A model of 13 V-J pairs discriminated ophthalmopathy from stable hyperthyroidism. Researchers found most expanded thyroid clonotypes above 0.001 in blood as well.

Orbital computed tomography, thyroid ultrasound, serum thyroxine and TRAb, and clinical symptoms together informed the diagnoses. The rearrangement links TRBV20-1 to TRBJ1-3; the D gene is possibly TRBD1 (6 bases). Sequences were obtained from peripheral blood or thyroid tissue (not recorded which). This clonotype originated in an adult woman with Graves' disease, either hyperthyroidism or ophthalmopathy (not recorded which). DNA of the CDR3: TGCAGTGCCGAAAAAAACAGGGACACCATATATTTT. Amino acids: CSAEKNRDTIYF.